This TCR beta chain derives from a study of CD8 T cells in Susac syndrome. RNA in amounts of roughly 0.5 to 1 ug was reverse transcribed with random hexamers. Each CDR3 protein is one row after TCRdb ran MiXCR on the immunoSEQ multiplex PCR reads. The sample contains about 130,000 distinct CDR3 sequences, around 93% of which appear only once. The clonotype comes from a human donor with Susac syndrome. The sequencing sample was made of CD8+ T cells from PBMCs.

This CDR3 reads CASSLDGAKLDYGYTF. The CDR3 nucleotides read TGTGCCAGCAGCCTTGACGGGGCGAAGTTAGACTATGGCTACACCTTC. The genes are TRBV3-1 and TRBJ1-2; tentative D call: TRBD1 (5 bases). Trimming shortened V by 4 bases and J by 3 bases, and 18 bases separated the two germline ends. CDR3 size: 16 residues. Germline CDR1 reads LGHDT; CDR2 reads YNNKEL (reference sequence).